The clone carrying this TCR beta chain has a handful of counts. This entry belongs to a study of cytomegalovirus exposure and HLA in healthy donors. The CDR3 runs 13 residues. Germline-derived CDR1 and CDR2 are MDHEN and SYDVKM. With 2 bases removed from V and 9 bases from J, the gap between germline ends came to 11 bases. PCR primers comprised 60 Vbeta and 13 Jbeta primers. The repertoire was sequenced with immunoSEQ multiplex PCR; TCRdb's copy has only in-frame clones and lacks some. The data contain 100,000 to 150,000 clones, around 73% of them singletons. The chain joins TRBV28 to TRBJ2-1; D is uncertain. Sequencing was performed on PBMCs. This clonotype was obtained from a man aged 25-40 years in good health and CMV-seropositive. CDR3 in DNA: TGTGCCAGCAGTTTAGAAGTCTCGGTTGAGCAGTTCTTC. Its translation is CASSLEVSVEQFF.